Listed below are T cell receptor beta chains from one sample, sequenced in a study of blood T cell repertoires in COVID-19. Only in-frame clones appear in the TCRdb table, and some are missing; sequencing was by immunoSEQ multiplex PCR. The sample has around 200,000 clones; around 85% are singletons. Sequencing was performed on peripheral blood. The receptors come from a man aged 35-49 years with acute or convalescent COVID-19. Each CDR3 is given with its conserved first and last residue. A D gene is named only where the DNA matches it firmly.

d_gene,v_gene,j_gene,CDR3aa,CDR3nt
.,TRBV2,TRBJ2-3,CASSPNSGSRTDTQYF,TGTGCCAGCAGCCCTAATTCTGGGAGCCGCACAGATACGCAGTATTTT
TRBD2,TRBV30,TRBJ2-2,CAWSHGTSGGTAELFF,TGTGCCTGGAGTCACGGGACTAGCGGGGGGACCGCGGAGCTGTTTTTT
TRBD2,TRBV5-1,TRBJ2-7,CASSLVLASLAGGKVEQYF,TGCGCCAGCAGCTTAGTATTAGCCTCACTAGCGGGAGGAAAGGTCGAGCAGTACTTC
TRBD1,TRBV7-3,TRBJ1-1,CASSSQGAGEAFF,TGTGCCAGCAGCTCCCAGGGGGCGGGCGAAGCTTTCTTT
.,TRBV2,TRBJ2-2,CASSERGTALNTGELFF,TGTGCCAGCAGTGAAAGGGGGACGGCGTTGAACACCGGGGAGCTGTTTTTT
TRBD2,TRBV28,TRBJ2-7,CASSLTGTSGSPRSYEQYF,TGTGCCAGCAGTTTAACCGGGACTAGCGGGAGTCCAAGATCCTACGAGCAGTACTTC
.,TRBV29-1,TRBJ1-3,CSALTGSGNTIYF,TGCAGCGCTTTGACAGGATCTGGAAACACCATATATTTT
.,TRBV28,TRBJ2-5,CASSLTIQETQYF,TGTGCCAGCAGTTTAACTATCCAAGAGACCCAGTACTTC
.,TRBV28,TRBJ1-5,CASSRPGQTYQPQHF,TGTGCCAGCAGTCGACCGGGACAAACATATCAGCCCCAGCATTTT
TRBD1,TRBV6-5,TRBJ2-7,CASSNTGTGKNEQYF,TGTGCCAGCAGCAATACCGGGACAGGGAAAAACGAGCAGTACTTC
.,TRBV21-1,TRBJ2-2,CASTRSDRAETGELFF,TGTGCCAGCACCAGATCAGACAGGGCTGAGACCGGGGAGCTGTTTTTT
.,TRBV4-2,TRBJ2-6,CASSQITGTGANVLTF,TGTGCCAGCAGCCAAATCACAGGAACCGGGGCCAACGTCCTGACTTTC